Listed here is a single T cell receptor (beta chain). The data were taken from a study of blood T cell repertoires in COVID-19. Study in general: Specimens from acute and convalescent COVID-19 originated in the United States, Italy and Spain.

Study processing details: Amplification with reference gene primers provided the estimates of nucleated cell counts. TCRdb keeps only in-frame clones here, not all; method: immunoSEQ multiplex PCR. The V and J calls and the clone size are those of that table, but D and trimming were determined from the DNA. This table has around 290,000 clones, about 88% appearing once. Study members were between roughly 18 and 100 years old and lived in 20 to 25 US regions. Cohorts were based on clinical histories the participants reported. V was pared by 8 bases and J by 4 bases, with 5 bases of the junction left unmatched. Looked up from germline, CDR1 is GTSNPN and CDR2 is SVGIG (reference sequence). CDR3 length: 13 amino acids.

The sequencing input was PBMCs or T cells enriched from blood (not recorded which). This sequence originates from a woman in her fifties or sixties in a cohort exposed to, infected with or recovered from COVID-19 (not recorded which). J is TRBJ1-6 and V is TRBV30; the match to TRBD1 covers 7 bases. The DNA of the CDR3 is TGTGCCGGGACGGGACAGTATAATTCACCCCTCCACTTT. It is translated as CAGTGQYNSPLHF.